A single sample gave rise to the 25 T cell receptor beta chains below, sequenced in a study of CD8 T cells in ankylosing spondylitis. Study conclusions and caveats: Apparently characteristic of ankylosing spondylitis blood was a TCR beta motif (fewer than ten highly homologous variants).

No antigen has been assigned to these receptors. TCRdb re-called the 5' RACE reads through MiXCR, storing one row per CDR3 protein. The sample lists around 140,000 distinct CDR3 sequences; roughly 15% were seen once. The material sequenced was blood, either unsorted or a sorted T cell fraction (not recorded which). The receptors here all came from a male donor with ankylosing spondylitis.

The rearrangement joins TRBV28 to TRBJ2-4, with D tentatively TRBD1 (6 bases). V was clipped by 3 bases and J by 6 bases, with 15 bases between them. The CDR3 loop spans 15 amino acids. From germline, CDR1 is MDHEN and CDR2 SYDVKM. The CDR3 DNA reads TGTGCCAGCAGTTTCCTTTTGGGGGCTGGAAACATTCAGTACTTC. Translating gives CASSFLLGAGNIQYF.

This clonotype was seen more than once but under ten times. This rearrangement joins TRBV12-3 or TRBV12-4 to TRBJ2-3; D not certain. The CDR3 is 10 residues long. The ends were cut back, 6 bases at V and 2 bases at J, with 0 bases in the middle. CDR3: CASSTDTQYF. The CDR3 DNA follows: TGTGCCAGCAGCACAGATACGCAGTATTTT.

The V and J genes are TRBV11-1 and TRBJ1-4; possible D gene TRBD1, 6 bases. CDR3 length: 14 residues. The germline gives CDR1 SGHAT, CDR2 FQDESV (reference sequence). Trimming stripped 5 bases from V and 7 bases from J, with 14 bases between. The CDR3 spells CASSQSPRGEKLFF. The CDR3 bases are TGTGCCAGCAGCCAAAGCCCCAGGGGTGAAAAACTGTTTTTT.

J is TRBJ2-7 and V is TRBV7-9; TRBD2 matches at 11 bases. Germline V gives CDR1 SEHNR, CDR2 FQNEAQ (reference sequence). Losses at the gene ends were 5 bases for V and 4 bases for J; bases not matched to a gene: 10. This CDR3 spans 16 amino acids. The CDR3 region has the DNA TGTGCCAGCAGCGGACCCCTAGCGGGAGGTCATTACGAGCAGTACTTC. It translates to CASSGPLAGGHYEQYF.

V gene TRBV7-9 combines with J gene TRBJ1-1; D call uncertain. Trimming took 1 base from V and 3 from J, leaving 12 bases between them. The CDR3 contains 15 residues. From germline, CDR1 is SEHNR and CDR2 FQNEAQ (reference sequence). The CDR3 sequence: CASSLEGQADTEAFF. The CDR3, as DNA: TGTGCCAGCAGCTTAGAGGGCCAGGCGGACACTGAAGCTTTCTTT.

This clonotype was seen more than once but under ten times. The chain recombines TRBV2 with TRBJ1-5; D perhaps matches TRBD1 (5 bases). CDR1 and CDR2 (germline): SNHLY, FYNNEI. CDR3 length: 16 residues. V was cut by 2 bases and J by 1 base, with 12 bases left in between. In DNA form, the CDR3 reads TGTGCCAGCAGTGAACTGGTCTCAGGGAGCAATCAGCCCCAGCATTTT. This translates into CASSELVSGSNQPQHF.

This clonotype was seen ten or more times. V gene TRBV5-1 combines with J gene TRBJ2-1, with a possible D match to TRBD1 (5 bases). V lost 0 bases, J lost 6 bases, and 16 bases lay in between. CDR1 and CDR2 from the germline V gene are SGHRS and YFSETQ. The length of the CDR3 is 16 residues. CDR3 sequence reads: CASSLEGKGWGNEQFF. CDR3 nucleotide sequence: TGCGCCAGCAGCTTGGAGGGGAAAGGGTGGGGCAATGAGCAGTTCTTC.

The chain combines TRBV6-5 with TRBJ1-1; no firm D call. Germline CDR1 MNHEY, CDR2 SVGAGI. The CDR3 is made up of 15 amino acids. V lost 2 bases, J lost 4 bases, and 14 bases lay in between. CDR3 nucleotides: TGTGCCAGCAGTTACATCGGGAGGCCCCTCACTGAAGCTTTCTTT. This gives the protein CASSYIGRPLTEAFF.

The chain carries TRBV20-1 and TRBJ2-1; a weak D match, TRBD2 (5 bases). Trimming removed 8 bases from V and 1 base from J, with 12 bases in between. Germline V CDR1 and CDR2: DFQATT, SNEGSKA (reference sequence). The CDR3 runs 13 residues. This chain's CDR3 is CSSVASSYNEQFF. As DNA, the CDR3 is TGCAGTTCCGTAGCGAGTTCCTACAATGAGCAGTTCTTC.

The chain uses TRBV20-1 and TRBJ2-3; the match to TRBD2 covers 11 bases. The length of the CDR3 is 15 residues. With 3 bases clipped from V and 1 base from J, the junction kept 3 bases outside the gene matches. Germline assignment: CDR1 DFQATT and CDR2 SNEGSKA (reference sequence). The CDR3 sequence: CSASRTSGRTDTQYF. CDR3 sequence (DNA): TGCAGTGCTAGCCGGACTAGCGGGCGCACAGATACGCAGTATTTT.

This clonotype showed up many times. CDR3 DNA sequence: TGTGCCAGCAGTTTGGCCATCGATGAGCAGTTCTTC. Amino acids: CASSLAIDEQFF. This sequence joins TRBV12-3 or TRBV12-4 and TRBJ2-1; D is unresolved. This CDR3 contains 12 residues. The V end lost 3 bases, the J end lost 8 bases, and 8 bases lay between the germline ends.

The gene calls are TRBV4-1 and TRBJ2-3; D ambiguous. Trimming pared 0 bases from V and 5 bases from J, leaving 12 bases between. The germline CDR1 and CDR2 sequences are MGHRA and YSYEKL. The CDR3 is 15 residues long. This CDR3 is CASSQDGLRGDTQYF. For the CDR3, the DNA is TGCGCCAGCAGCCAAGACGGGCTGAGAGGAGATACGCAGTATTTT.

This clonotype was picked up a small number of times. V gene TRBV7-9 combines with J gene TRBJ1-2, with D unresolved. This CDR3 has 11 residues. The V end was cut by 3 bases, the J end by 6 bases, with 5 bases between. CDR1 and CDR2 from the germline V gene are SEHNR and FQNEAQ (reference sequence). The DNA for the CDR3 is TGTGCCAGCAGCTTGGGAGATGGCTACACCTTC. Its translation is CASSLGDGYTF.

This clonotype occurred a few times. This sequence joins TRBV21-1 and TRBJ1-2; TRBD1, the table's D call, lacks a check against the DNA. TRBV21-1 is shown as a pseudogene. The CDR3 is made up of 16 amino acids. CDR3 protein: CASSDGTVRSNYGYTF. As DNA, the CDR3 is TGTGCCAGCAGCGACGGGACAGTCAGATCTAACTATGGCTACACCTTC.

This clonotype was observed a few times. CDR3 sequence reads: CASSGGSTDTQYF. The CDR3 DNA sequence: TGTGCCAGCAGCGGGGGGTCCACAGATACGCAGTATTTT. The chain combines TRBV5-6 with TRBJ2-3; tentative D call: TRBD2 (6 bases). V gave up 4 bases and J gave up 2 bases, with 8 bases separating them. This CDR3 spans 13 amino acids. CDR1 is SGHDT and CDR2 is YYEEEE in the germline V gene.

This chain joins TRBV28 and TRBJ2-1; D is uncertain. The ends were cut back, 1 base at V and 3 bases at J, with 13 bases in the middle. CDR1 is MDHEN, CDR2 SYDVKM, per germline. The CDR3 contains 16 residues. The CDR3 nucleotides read TGTGCCAGCAGTTTATCGGGTTTTTGGGACTACAATGAGCAGTTCTTC. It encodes CASSLSGFWDYNEQFF.

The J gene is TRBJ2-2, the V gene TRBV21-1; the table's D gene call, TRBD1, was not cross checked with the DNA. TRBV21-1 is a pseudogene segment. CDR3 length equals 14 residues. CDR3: CASNRDRGPGELFF. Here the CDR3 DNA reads TGTGCCAGCAACCGGGACAGGGGGCCCGGGGAGCTGTTTTTT.

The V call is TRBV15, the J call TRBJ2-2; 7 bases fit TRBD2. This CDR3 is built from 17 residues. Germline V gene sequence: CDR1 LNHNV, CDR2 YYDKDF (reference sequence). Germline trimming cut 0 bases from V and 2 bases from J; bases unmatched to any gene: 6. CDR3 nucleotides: TGTGCCACCAGCAGAGATCTGGCTAGCGGAAACACCGGGGAGCTGTTTTTT. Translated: CATSRDLASGNTGELFF.

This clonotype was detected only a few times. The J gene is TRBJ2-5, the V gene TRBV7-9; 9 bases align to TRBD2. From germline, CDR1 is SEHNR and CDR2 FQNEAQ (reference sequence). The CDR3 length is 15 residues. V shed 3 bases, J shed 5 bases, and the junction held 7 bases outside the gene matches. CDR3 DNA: TGTGCCAGCAGCTTTCAGCGGGAGGAGATTGAGACCCAGTACTTC. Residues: CASSFQREEIETQYF.

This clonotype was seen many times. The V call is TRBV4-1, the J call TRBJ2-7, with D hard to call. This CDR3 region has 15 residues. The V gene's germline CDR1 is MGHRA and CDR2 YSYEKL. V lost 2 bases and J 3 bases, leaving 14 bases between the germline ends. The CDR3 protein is CASSQSGEGYYEQYF. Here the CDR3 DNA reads TGCGCCAGCAGCCAATCAGGTGAAGGGTACTACGAGCAGTACTTC.

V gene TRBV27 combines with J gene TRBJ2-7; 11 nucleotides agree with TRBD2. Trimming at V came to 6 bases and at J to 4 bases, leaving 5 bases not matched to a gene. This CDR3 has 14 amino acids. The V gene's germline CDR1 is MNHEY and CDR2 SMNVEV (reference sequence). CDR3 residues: CASRETSGIYEQYF. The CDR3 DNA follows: TGTGCCAGCAGAGAGACTAGCGGGATATACGAGCAGTACTTC.

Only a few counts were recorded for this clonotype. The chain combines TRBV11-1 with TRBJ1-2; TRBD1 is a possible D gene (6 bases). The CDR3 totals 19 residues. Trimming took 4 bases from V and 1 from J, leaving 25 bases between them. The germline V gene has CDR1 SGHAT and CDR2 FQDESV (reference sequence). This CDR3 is CASSSYGPGASTINYGYTF. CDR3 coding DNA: TGTGCCAGCAGCTCCTACGGTCCGGGGGCGTCAACCATTAACTATGGCTACACCTTC. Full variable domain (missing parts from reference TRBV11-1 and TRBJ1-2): EAEVAQSPRYKITEKSQAVAFWCDPISGHATLYWYRQILGQGPELLVQFQDESVVDDSQLPKDRFSAERLKGVDSTLKIQPAELGDSAMYLCASSSYGPGASTINYGYTFGSGTRLTVV.

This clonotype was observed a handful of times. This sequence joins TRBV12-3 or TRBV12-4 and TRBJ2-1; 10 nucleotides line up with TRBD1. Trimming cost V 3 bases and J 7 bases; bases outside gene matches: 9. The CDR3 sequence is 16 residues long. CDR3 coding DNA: TGTGCCAGCAGTTTCACGGGACAGGGGAGTTGGAATGAGCAGTTCTTC. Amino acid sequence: CASSFTGQGSWNEQFF.

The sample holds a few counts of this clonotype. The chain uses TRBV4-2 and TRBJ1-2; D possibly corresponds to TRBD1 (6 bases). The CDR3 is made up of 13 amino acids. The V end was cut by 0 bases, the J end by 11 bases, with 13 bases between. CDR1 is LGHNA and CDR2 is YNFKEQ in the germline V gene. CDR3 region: CASSQDGGWVYTF. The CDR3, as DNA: TGTGCCAGCAGCCAAGATGGGGGCTGGGTATACACCTTC.

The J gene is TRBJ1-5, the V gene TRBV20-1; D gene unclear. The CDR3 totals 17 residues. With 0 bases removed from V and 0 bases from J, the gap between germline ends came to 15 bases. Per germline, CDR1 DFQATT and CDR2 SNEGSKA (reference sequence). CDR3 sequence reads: CSARDMVRKNSNQPQHF. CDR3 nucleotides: TGCAGTGCTAGAGATATGGTCCGCAAAAATAGCAATCAGCCCCAGCATTTT.